These 26 T cell receptor beta chains share one sample of origin, sequenced in a study of blood T cell repertoires in COVID-19. Produced via immunoSEQ multiplex PCR; TCRdb's table is partial and in-frame only. Of about 300,000 clones in the sample, around 86% were seen once. Sequenced material: PBMCs or T cells enriched from blood (not recorded which). The receptor set was obtained from a woman aged 18-29 years who had recovered from COVID-19.

V and J are TRBV25-1 and TRBJ1-2; D remains unclear. V dropped 6 bases and J dropped 4 bases, with 12 bases sitting between them. The CDR3 has 13 amino acids. Germline V lookup: CDR1 MGHDK, CDR2 SYGVNS. This CDR3 is CASSPGRVYGYTF. The DNA of the CDR3 is TGTGCCAGCAGCCCCGGGAGAGTCTATGGCTACACCTTC.

The chain is built from TRBV30 and TRBJ2-7; 7 bases match TRBD1. Trimming took 5 bases from V and 3 from J; bases not matched to a gene: 10. CDR1 GTSNPN and CDR2 SVGIG come from the germline V gene (reference sequence). The length of the CDR3 is 14 residues. The chain's CDR3 is CAWDPGTVRYEQYF. CDR3 nucleotide sequence: TGTGCCTGGGACCCCGGGACAGTACGCTACGAGCAGTACTTC.

This sequence joins TRBV4-1 and TRBJ2-6, with 8 bases identical to TRBD1. The J segment lost 0 bases and the V segment lost 1 base, leaving 2 bases of the junction unmatched. Germline CDR1 MGHRA, CDR2 YSYEKL. This CDR3 has 17 amino acids. The CDR3 is CASSQGQGNSGANVLTF. CDR3 DNA: TGCGCCAGCAGCCAAGGACAGGGGAACTCTGGGGCCAACGTCCTGACTTTC.

The chain recombines TRBV11-2 with TRBJ2-3, with 11 bases fitting TRBD2. Germline trimming cut 6 bases from V and 4 bases from J; bases unmatched to any gene: 3. This CDR3 is built from 14 residues. Germline V gene sequence: CDR1 SGHAT, CDR2 FQNNGV. CDR3 region: CASSYSGGADTQYF. CDR3 nucleotides: TGTGCCAGCAGTTATAGCGGGGGGGCAGATACGCAGTATTTT. Complete variable domain (other parts from reference TRBV11-2 and TRBJ2-3): EAGVAQSPRYKIIEKRQSVAFWCNPISGHATLYWYQQILGQGPKLLIQFQNNGVVDDSQLPKDRFSAERLKGVDSTLKIQPAKLEDSAVYLCASSYSGGADTQYFGPGTRLTVL.

The chain is built from TRBV24-1 and TRBJ2-1; 13 bases are a match to TRBD2. The V and J ends lost 3 bases and 10 bases, in that order; junction bases with no gene match: 8. The germline gives CDR1 KGHDR, CDR2 SFDVKD. This CDR3 spans 16 amino acids. The CDR3 loop is CATSDKRTSGRAEQFF. The CDR3 region has the DNA TGTGCCACCAGTGATAAGAGAACTAGCGGGAGGGCCGAGCAGTTCTTC.

The count of this clone is one. The V gene is TRBV23-1, the J gene TRBJ1-2; the D gene is possibly TRBD1 (5 bases). TRBV23-1 is an ORF, and what it does is uncertain. The CDR3 covers 15 residues. The V and J ends lost 0 bases and 2 bases respectively, with 10 bases between them. This chain's CDR3 is CASSQSPQGNYGYTF. The CDR3 DNA reads TGCGCCAGCAGTCAATCGCCCCAGGGCAACTATGGCTACACCTTC.

Turning to this clone: Because it lacks the conserved phenylalanine or tryptophan at the end, this CDR3 is likely a read error. The DNA is left out, because the CDR3 cannot be placed on it with certainty; the CDR3 is given as TCRdb lists it. This rearrangement joins TRBV28 to TRBJ1-2; the table's TRBD1 call for D was not verified on the DNA. Both ends counted, the CDR3 spans 13 residues. The germline V gene encodes CDR1 MDHEN and CDR2 SYDVKM. The CDR3 loop is CASSLFSGDRVGV.

The gene calls are TRBV5-4 and TRBJ2-1; 14 bases are a match to TRBD2. V lost 4 bases, J lost 0 bases, and 9 bases stayed unmatched. CDR1 and CDR2 (germline): SGHNT, YYREEE (reference sequence). The CDR3 sequence is 19 residues long. The CDR3 region is CASSTGLAGASSSYNEQFF. CDR3 DNA sequence: TGTGCCAGCAGCACGGGACTAGCGGGGGCCTCAAGCTCCTACAATGAGCAGTTCTTC. Based on the CDR3 plus reference TRBV5-4 and TRBJ2-1, the full variable domain is ETGVTQSPTHLIKTRGQQVTLRCSSQSGHNTVSWYQQALGQGPQFIFQYYREEENGRGNFPPRFSGLQFPNYSSELNVNALELDDSALYLCASSTGLAGASSSYNEQFFGPGTRLTVL.

With respect to this clone: A read error may produce the germline difference seen at one junction end. The CDR3 here is CASRTGTTSETQYF. The CDR3 coding sequence is TGCGCCAGCAGAACCGGGACTACCTCAGAGACGCAGTATTTT. The genes are TRBV5-1 and TRBJ2-3, with 7 bases identical to TRBD2. Germline loops: CDR1 SGHRS, CDR2 YFSETQ. The CDR3 runs 14 residues. Variable domain in full (rest from reference TRBV5-1 and TRBJ2-3): KAGVTQTPRYLIKTRGQQVTLSCSPISGHRSVSWYQQTPGQGLQFLFEYFSETQRNKGNFPGRFSGRQFSNSRSEMNVSTLELGDSALYLCASRTGTTSETQYFGPGTRLTVL.

The CDR3, as DNA: TGTGCCAGCAGCGTAGGAGCGGGGCTTCGAGAGACCCAGTACTTC. It translates to CASSVGAGLRETQYF. The V call is TRBV9, the J call TRBJ2-5; 7 nucleotides agree with TRBD2. The CDR3 spans 15 residues. Germline assignment: CDR1 SGDLS and CDR2 YYNGEE. V shed 0 bases, J shed 4 bases, and the junction held 6 bases outside the gene matches. The variable domain in full, with the rest retrieved from reference TRBV9 and TRBJ2-5, is DSGVTQTPKHLITATGQRVTLRCSPRSGDLSVYWYQQSLDQGLQFLIQYYNGEERAKGNILERFSAQQFPDLHSELNLSSLELGDSALYFCASSVGAGLRETQYFGPGTRLLVL.

The chain combines TRBV5-1 with TRBJ2-3, with 10 nucleotides matching TRBD2. The CDR3 spans 19 residues. Trimming at V came to 1 base and at J to 0 bases, leaving 11 bases not matched to a gene. Germline assignment: CDR1 SGHRS and CDR2 YFSETQ. The CDR3 sequence: CASSLSRTSGLTSTDTQYF. In DNA form, the CDR3 reads TGCGCCAGCAGCTTGAGCCGGACTAGCGGACTAACTAGCACAGATACGCAGTATTTT.

The gene calls are TRBV24-1 and TRBJ1-2; D not resolved. Trimming left V 9 bases short and J 5 bases short, with 12 bases between. The length of the CDR3 is 12 residues. CDR1 is KGHDR, CDR2 SFDVKD, per germline. CDR3 loop: CATLLGGYGYTF. In DNA form, the CDR3 reads TGTGCCACCCTATTAGGAGGGTATGGCTACACCTTC.

This chain uses TRBV3-1 (or the pseudogene TRBV3-2) with TRBJ1-3; weak D call: TRBD1 (5 bases). The V and J ends lost 1 base and 1 base respectively, with 11 bases between them. CDR3 length: 16 amino acids. Germline assignment: CDR1 LGHDT and CDR2 YNNKEL (reference sequence). The CDR3 spells CASSQAFQGSGNTIYF. The CDR3 DNA is TGTGCCAGCAGCCAAGCCTTTCAGGGTTCTGGAAACACCATATATTTT.

V and J are TRBV5-4 and TRBJ1-1; no clear D gene. The CDR3 has 12 residues. V dropped 2 bases and J dropped 2 bases, with 4 bases sitting between them. Germline loops: CDR1 SGHNT, CDR2 YYREEE (reference sequence). The CDR3: CASSFINTEAFF. The CDR3 coding sequence is TGTGCCAGCAGCTTCATTAACACTGAAGCTTTCTTT.

The rearrangement joins TRBV2 to TRBJ1-1; no definite D call. CDR3 size: 15 residues. V was clipped by 6 bases and J by 0 bases, with 14 bases between them. The germline CDR1 and CDR2 sequences are SNHLY and FYNNEI. The CDR3, as DNA: TGTGCCAGCAGCGATCTCGGTACAGTGAACACTGAAGCTTTCTTT. It is translated as CASSDLGTVNTEAFF.

The V call is TRBV2, the J call TRBJ1-2; no definite D call. CDR1 is SNHLY, CDR2 FYNNEI, per germline. V was pared by 4 bases and J by 4 bases, with 16 bases between. The CDR3 spans 15 residues. The CDR3 DNA reads as TGTGCCAGCAGTGTACTCCCGAGGAGTTTCTATGGCTACACCTTC. Its translation: CASSVLPRSFYGYTF.

This chain's CDR3 is CASSQQGGAEAFF. The DNA of the CDR3 is TGCGCCAGCAGCCAACAGGGTGGGGCTGAAGCTTTCTTT. The chain joins TRBV10-1 to TRBJ1-1; weak D call: TRBD1 (6 bases). Germline V gene data show CDR1 as WNHNN and CDR2 as SYGVQD (reference sequence). V lost 6 bases, J lost 6 bases, and 14 bases lay in between. The CDR3 totals 13 residues.

V is TRBV6-4 and J is TRBJ1-2; D uncertain. Germline CDR1 reads MRHNA; CDR2 reads SNTAGT. The CDR3 is made up of 14 amino acids. Between the trimmed V and J ends, which lost 4 bases and 1 base, there was a span of 10 bases. The CDR3 nucleotides read TGTGCCAGCAGTGTGGGCGGGAATAACTATGGCTACACCTTC. Amino acids: CASSVGGNNYGYTF.

J is TRBJ1-5 and V is TRBV19; 7 nucleotides line up with TRBD1. Trimming cost V 4 bases and J 5 bases; bases outside gene matches: 14. Germline-derived CDR1 and CDR2 are LNHDA and SQIVND (reference sequence). The CDR3 consists of 17 residues. The DNA of the CDR3 is TGTGCCAGTAGTACCCTTTCACTGGACAGGCAGGATCAGCCCCAGCATTTT. It yields the protein CASSTLSLDRQDQPQHF.

This chain uses TRBV27 with TRBJ2-7; a weak D match, TRBD2 (5 bases). The ends were cut back, 3 bases at V and 4 bases at J, with 13 bases in the middle. The CDR3 loop spans 14 amino acids. The germline gives CDR1 MNHEY, CDR2 SMNVEV (reference sequence). This chain's CDR3 is CASSFSAGPYEQYF. The DNA of the CDR3 is TGTGCCAGCAGTTTTAGCGCGGGCCCGTACGAGCAGTACTTC.

The chain is built from TRBV5-1 and TRBJ2-7, with 12 bases that match TRBD1. The CDR3 is made up of 15 amino acids. Trimming took 2 bases from V and 4 from J; bases not matched to a gene: 4. Looked up from germline, CDR1 is SGHRS and CDR2 is YFSETQ. The CDR3: CASSLGTGGNYEQYF. In DNA form, the CDR3 reads TGCGCCAGCAGCTTAGGGACAGGGGGCAATTACGAGCAGTACTTC.

This clone was detected only a few times. This sequence joins TRBV6-5 and TRBJ1-3; D not certain. The V end lost 7 bases, the J end lost 0 bases, and 13 bases lay between the germline ends. Germline assignment: CDR1 MNHEY and CDR2 SVGAGI. CDR3 length: 15 residues. The CDR3 loop is CASNRMEYSGNTIYF. The CDR3, as DNA: TGTGCCAGCAATCGAATGGAGTACTCTGGAAACACCATATATTTT.

The CDR3 sequence is CAWNRPGTGGYEQYF. CDR3 bases: TGTGCCTGGAACCGACCTGGGACAGGGGGTTACGAGCAGTACTTC. The genes are TRBV30 and TRBJ2-7, with 11 bases identical to TRBD1. CDR3 length: 15 residues. V lost 4 bases to trimming and J lost 4 bases; unmatched junction nucleotides: 9. Looked up from germline, CDR1 is GTSNPN and CDR2 is SVGIG (reference sequence).

V is TRBV28 and J is TRBJ1-2; 9 nucleotides match TRBD1. The CDR3 is 14 residues long. The V gene's germline CDR1 is MDHEN and CDR2 SYDVKM. Unmatched junction bases numbered 4, after V lost 4 bases and J lost 4 bases. This chain's CDR3 is CASSSGQGRYGYTF. The CDR3 nucleotides read TGTGCCAGCAGTTCCGGACAGGGGCGCTATGGCTACACCTTC.

The V gene is TRBV10-3, the J gene TRBJ1-1; D possibly corresponds to TRBD1 (5 bases). The germline V gene has CDR1 ENHRY and CDR2 SYGVKD. V lost 9 bases to trimming and J lost 10 bases, with 21 bases between them. This CDR3 comprises 13 residues. CDR3 region: CAIQVRGDGGAFF. The CDR3 DNA sequence: TGTGCCATTCAAGTTCGGGGCGACGGGGGAGCTTTCTTT.

The V and J genes are TRBV7-9 and TRBJ2-5; D is unresolved. Germline V gene lookup returns CDR1 SEHNR and CDR2 FQNEAQ (reference sequence). The V end was cut by 0 bases, the J end by 7 bases, with 15 bases between. The CDR3 runs 15 residues. Here the CDR3 reads CASSLAETHSGTQYF. DNA for the CDR3: TGTGCCAGCAGCTTAGCGGAGACTCACTCCGGGACCCAGTACTTC.